The TCR beta chain under discussion was sequenced for a study of T cell repertoires in cytomegalovirus infection. On the study more broadly: Indications of both CMV infection and matching HLA type were provided by public TCR beta signatures. Notes on the study in general: The ex vivo response was dominated by HLA-C-restricted CMV-specific TCR beta clonotypes. Adding up the frequency of public TCR beta families identified people who carried CMV plus the relevant HLA.

Each CDR3 protein is one row after TCRdb ran MiXCR on the reads. The profile covers about 240,000 distinct CDR3 sequences, with approximately 13% appearing a single time and 1.6% taken by the ten largest. Many counts were recorded for this clonotype. Its antigen is as yet unknown. J was trimmed by 8 bases and V by 6 bases; bases with no gene match: 12. The germline V gene has CDR1 SGHTA and CDR2 FQGNSA. The CDR3 length is 15 residues. The chain is built from TRBV7-2 and TRBJ1-4, with 7 nucleotides matching TRBD1. This clonotype was obtained from a human donor in good health (CMV status not recorded). Some clones in this sample may be carry-over from other donors' samples. The material sequenced was PBMCs. The CDR3 region has the DNA TGTGCCAGCAGTCAGGGGGGGCCATCGAGGGAAAAACTGTTTTTT. Amino acid sequence: CASSQGGPSREKLFF.